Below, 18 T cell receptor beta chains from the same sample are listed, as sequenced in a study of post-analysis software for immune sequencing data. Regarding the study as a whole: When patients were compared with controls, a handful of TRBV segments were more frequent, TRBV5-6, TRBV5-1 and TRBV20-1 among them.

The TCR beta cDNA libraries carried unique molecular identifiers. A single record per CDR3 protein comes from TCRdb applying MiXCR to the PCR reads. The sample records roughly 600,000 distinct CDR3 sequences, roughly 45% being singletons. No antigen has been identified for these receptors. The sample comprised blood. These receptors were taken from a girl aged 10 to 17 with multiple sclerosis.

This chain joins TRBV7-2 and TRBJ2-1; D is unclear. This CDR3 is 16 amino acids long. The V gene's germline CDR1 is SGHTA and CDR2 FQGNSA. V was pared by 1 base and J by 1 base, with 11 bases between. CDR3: CASSLVPGGSYNEQFF. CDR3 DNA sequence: TGTGCCAGCAGCTTAGTTCCGGGTGGATCCTACAATGAGCAGTTCTTC. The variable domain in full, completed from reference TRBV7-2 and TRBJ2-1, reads GAGVSQSPSNKVTEKGKDVELRCDPISGHTALYWYRQSLGQGLEFLIYFQGNSAPDKSGLPSDRFSAERTGGSVSTLTIQRTQQEDSAVYLCASSLVPGGSYNEQFFGPGTRLTVL.

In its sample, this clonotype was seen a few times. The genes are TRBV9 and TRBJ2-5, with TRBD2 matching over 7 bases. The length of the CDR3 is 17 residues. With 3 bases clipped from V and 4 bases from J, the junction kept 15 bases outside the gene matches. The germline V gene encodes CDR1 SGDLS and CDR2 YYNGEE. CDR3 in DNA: TGTGCCAGCAGCGCGGGCGGGAGTCGGTTTACCCCAGAGACCCAGTACTTC. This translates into CASSAGGSRFTPETQYF. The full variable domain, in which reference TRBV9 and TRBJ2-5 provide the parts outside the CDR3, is DSGVTQTPKHLITATGQRVTLRCSPRSGDLSVYWYQQSLDQGLQFLIQYYNGEERAKGNILERFSAQQFPDLHSELNLSSLELGDSALYFCASSAGGSRFTPETQYFGPGTRLLVL.

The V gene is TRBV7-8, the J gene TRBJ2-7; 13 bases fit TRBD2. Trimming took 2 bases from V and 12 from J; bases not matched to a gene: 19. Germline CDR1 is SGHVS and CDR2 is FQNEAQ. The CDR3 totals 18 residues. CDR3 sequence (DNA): TGTGCCAGCAGCTTAAACCAAATACTAGCGGGGGGGATAGAGACCCGGTACTTC. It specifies CASSLNQILAGGIETRYF.

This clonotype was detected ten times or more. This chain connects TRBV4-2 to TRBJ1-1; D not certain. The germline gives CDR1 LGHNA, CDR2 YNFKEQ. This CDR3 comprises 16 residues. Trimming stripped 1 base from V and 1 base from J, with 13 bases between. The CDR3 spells CASSQGEAVGNTEAFF. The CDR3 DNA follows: TGTGCCAGCAGCCAAGGTGAGGCCGTCGGGAACACTGAAGCTTTCTTT.

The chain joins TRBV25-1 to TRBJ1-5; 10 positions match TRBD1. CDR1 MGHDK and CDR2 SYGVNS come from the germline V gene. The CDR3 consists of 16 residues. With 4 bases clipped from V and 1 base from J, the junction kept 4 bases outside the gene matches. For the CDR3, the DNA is TGTGCCAGCAGTGGGAGGGGACAGGGGAGCAATCAGCCCCAGCATTTT. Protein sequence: CASSGRGQGSNQPQHF.

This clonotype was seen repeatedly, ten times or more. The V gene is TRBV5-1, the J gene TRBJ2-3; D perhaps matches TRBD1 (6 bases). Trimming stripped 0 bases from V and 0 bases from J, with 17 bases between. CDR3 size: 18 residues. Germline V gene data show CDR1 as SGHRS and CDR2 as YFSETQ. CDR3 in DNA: TGCGCCAGCAGCTTGGGATTGTGGGACACCCATAGCACAGATACGCAGTATTTT. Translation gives CASSLGLWDTHSTDTQYF.

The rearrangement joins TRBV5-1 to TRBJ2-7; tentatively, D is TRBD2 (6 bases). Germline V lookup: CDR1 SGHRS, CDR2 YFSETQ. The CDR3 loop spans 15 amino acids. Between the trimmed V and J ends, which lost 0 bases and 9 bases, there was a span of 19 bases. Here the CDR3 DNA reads TGCGCCAGCAGCTTGGTCGGCGGGATTTGGGACGGGCAGTACTTC. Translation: CASSLVGGIWDGQYF.

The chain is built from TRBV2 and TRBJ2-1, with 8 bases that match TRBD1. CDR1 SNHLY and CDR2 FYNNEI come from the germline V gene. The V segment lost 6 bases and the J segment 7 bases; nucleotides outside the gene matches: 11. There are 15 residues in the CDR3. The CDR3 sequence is CASSRTGSGRNEQFF. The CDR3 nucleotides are TGTGCCAGCAGCCGGACAGGGTCGGGAAGGAATGAGCAGTTCTTC. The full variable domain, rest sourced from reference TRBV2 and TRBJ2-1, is EPEVTQTPSHQVTQMGQEVILRCVPISNHLYFYWYRQILGQKVEFLVSFYNNEISEKSEIFDDQFSVERPDGSNFTLKIRSTKLEDSAMYFCASSRTGSGRNEQFFGPGTRLTVL.

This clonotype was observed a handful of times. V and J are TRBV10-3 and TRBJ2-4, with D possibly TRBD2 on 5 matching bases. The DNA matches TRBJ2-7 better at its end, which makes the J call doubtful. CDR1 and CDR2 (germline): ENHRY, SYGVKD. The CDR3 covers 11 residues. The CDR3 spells CATTEGYEQYF. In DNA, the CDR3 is TGTGCCACCACCGAGGGCTACGAGCAGTACTTC.

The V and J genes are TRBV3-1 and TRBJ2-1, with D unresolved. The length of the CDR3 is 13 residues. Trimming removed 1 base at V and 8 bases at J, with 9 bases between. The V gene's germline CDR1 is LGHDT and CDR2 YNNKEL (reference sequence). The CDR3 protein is CASSQGSWDEQFF. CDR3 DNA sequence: TGTGCCAGCAGCCAAGGATCCTGGGATGAGCAGTTCTTC.

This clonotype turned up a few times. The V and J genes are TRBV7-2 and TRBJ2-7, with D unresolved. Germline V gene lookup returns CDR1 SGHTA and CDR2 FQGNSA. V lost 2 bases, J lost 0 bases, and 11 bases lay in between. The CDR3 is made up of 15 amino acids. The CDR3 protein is CASSLTGRSSYEQYF. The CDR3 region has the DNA TGTGCCAGCAGCTTAACCGGACGGAGCTCCTACGAGCAGTACTTC. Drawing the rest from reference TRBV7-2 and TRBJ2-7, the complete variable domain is GAGVSQSPSNKVTEKGKDVELRCDPISGHTALYWYRQSLGQGLEFLIYFQGNSAPDKSGLPSDRFSAERTGGSVSTLTIQRTQQEDSAVYLCASSLTGRSSYEQYFGPGTRLTVT.

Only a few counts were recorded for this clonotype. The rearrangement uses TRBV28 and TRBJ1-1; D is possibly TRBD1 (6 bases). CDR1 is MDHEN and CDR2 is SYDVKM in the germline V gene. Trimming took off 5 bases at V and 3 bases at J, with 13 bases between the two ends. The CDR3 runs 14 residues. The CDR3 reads CASSPTGWDTEAFF. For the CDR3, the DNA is TGTGCCAGCAGTCCTACAGGGTGGGACACTGAAGCTTTCTTT.

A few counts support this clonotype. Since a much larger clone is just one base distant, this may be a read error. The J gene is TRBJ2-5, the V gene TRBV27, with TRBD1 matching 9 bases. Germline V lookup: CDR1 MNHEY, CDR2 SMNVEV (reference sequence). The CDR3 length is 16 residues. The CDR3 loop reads CASSLTGGVYGEPQYF. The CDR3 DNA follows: TGTGCCAGCAGTCTCACAGGGGGCGTATATGGAGAGCCCCAGTACTTC.

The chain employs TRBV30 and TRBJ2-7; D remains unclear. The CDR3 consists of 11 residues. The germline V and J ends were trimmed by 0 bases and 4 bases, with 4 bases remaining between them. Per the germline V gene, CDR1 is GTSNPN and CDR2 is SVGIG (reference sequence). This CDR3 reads CAWSVLYEQYF. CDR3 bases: TGTGCCTGGAGTGTATTGTACGAGCAGTACTTC. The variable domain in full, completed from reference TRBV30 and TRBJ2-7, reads SQTIHQWPATLVQPVGSPLSLECTVEGTSNPNLYWYRQAAGRGLQLLFYSVGIGQISSEVPQNLSASRPQDRQFILSSKKLLLSDSGFYLCAWSVLYEQYFGPGTRLTVT.

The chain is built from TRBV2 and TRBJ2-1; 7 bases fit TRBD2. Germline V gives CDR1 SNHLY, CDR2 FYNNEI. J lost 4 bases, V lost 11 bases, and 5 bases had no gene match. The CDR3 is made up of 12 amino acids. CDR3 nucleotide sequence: TGTGCCCGACGGGAGGTTTACAATGAGCAGTTCTTC. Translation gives CARREVYNEQFF.

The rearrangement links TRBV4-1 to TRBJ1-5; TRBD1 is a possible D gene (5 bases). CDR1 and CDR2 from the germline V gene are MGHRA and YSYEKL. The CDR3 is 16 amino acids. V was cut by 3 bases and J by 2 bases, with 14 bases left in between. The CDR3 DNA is TGCGCCAGCAGCCACGGGGCTCCTGGCGGCAATCAGCCCCAGCATTTT. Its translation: CASSHGAPGGNQPQHF.

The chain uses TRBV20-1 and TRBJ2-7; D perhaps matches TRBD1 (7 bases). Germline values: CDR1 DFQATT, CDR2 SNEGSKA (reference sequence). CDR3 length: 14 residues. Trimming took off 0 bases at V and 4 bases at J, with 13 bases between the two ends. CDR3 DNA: TGCAGTGCTAGAGATATGGGGGGACAGTACGAGCAGTACTTC. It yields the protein CSARDMGGQYEQYF.

The CDR3 region has the DNA TGCAGTGAACAGGGTTCCTACAATGAGCAGTTCTTC. It is translated as CSEQGSYNEQFF. J is TRBJ2-1 and V is TRBV20-1, with D maybe TRBD1 (6 bases). V lost 7 bases, J lost 1 base, and 8 bases lay in between. The CDR3 totals 12 residues. Germline lookup yields CDR1 DFQATT and CDR2 SNEGSKA (reference sequence).